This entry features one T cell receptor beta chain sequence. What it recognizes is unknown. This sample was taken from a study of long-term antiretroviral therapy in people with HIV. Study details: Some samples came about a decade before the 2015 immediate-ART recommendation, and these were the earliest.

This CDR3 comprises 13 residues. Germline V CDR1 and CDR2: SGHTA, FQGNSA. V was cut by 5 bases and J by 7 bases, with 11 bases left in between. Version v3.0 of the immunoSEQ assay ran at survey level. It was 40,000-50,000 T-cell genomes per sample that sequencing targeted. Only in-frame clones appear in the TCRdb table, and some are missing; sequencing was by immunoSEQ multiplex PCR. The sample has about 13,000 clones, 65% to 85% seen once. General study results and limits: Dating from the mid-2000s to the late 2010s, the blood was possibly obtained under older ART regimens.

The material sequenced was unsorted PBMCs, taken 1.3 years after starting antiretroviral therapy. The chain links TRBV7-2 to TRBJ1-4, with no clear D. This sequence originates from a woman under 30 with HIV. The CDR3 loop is CASSAVGGEKLFF. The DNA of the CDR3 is TGTGCCAGCAGCGCTGTTGGTGGTGAAAAACTGTTTTTT.